The table lists the clone carrying this TCR beta chain with a few counts. Its antigen is still unknown. Methods used by the authors: From ImmunoSEQ came sequences covering only the junction and carrying no quality scores, so filtering differed. Profiling relied on immunoSEQ multiplex PCR, and the TCRdb table lists in-frame clones only, not all of them. D and trimming were read from the DNA, whereas the V and J calls and clone size are those reported in that table. Seen here are some 470,000 clones, 75% to 85% observed once, and the top ten hold 10% to 15%. The sample is drawn from a study of shared clonotypes between healthy human individuals. The unsorted samples took around 93 million PBMCs to get genomic DNA. The CDR3 spans 16 residues. The V gene end was trimmed by 1 base and the J gene end by 4 bases; junction bases not matched to a gene: 4. Germline V gives CDR1 MDHEN, CDR2 SYDVKM. Overall study findings and caveats: Clonotype sharing levels among donors were expected to vary with sequencing depth. Limitation of the genetic and exposure-history diversity represented came from the few donors.

This chain uses TRBV28 with TRBJ2-3, with TRBD2 matching 11 bases. Input material: PBMCs. This receptor was taken from a woman in her forties in good health. Some clones in this sample may be carry-over from other donors' samples. Here the CDR3 reads CASSLFVLAGADTQYF. In DNA, the CDR3 is TGTGCCAGCAGTTTATTTGTACTAGCGGGAGCAGATACGCAGTATTTT.